This passage covers 14 T cell receptor beta chains from one sample sequenced in a study of regulatory T cells in long-lasting Graves disease. Relying on iRepertoire HTBI primers and Arm-PCR of CDR3 regions, the team built TCR beta libraries. TCRdb reprocessed the multiplex PCR reads via MiXCR and lists one record per CDR3 protein. The repertoire has around 400,000 distinct CDR3 sequences, roughly 12% of them found once; the top ten carry approximately 17%. The time point here: newly diagnosed GD, antithyroid drugs for less than 3 months. Generation of the TCR library employed RNA extracted from PBMCs. Separately, the same data were catalogued under a study of T cells in Graves' hyperthyroidism and ophthalmopathy.

Sequencing used peripheral blood mononuclear cells (PBMCs), obtained at new diagnosis, from a patient treated with antithyroid drugs. The receptors derive from a woman aged 18-29 years with Graves disease.

A few counts support this clonotype. This chain connects TRBV20-1 to TRBJ2-7; D uncertain. This CDR3 has 12 amino acids. Trimming left V 1 base short and J 2 bases short, with 6 bases between. Germline CDR1 DFQATT, CDR2 SNEGSKA (reference sequence). CDR3 coding DNA: TGCAGTGCTAGAGGTCTAGCCTACGAGCAGTACTTC. The encoded protein is CSARGLAYEQYF.

There are many counts of this clonotype. The chain links TRBV6-1 to TRBJ2-7, with D perhaps being TRBD1 or TRBD2 (5 bases each). Germline CDR1 reads MNHNS; CDR2 reads SASEGT. Trimming removed 5 bases from V and 4 bases from J, with 21 bases in between. CDR3 length: 16 residues. The CDR3 DNA reads TGTGCCAGCAGTCCGGTCCACAGGAACTCGGGATACGAGCAGTACTTC. Translation: CASSPVHRNSGYEQYF.

This clonotype has at least ten counts. The chain combines TRBV19 with TRBJ2-3; TRBD1 matches at 9 bases. Germline lookup yields CDR1 LNHDA and CDR2 SQIVND (reference sequence). The CDR3 has 16 residues. The V segment lost 3 bases and the J segment 6 bases; nucleotides outside the gene matches: 10. CDR3 amino acids: CASSMAGTGRGDTQYF. CDR3 DNA: TGTGCCAGTAGTATGGCCGGGACAGGGAGGGGGGATACGCAGTATTTT.

At least ten counts were recorded for this clonotype. The chain has TRBV28 and TRBJ2-7, with TRBD1 matching 8 bases. This CDR3 is 12 amino acids long. Trimming took 5 bases from V and 4 from J; bases not matched to a gene: 1. Looked up from germline, CDR1 is MDHEN and CDR2 is SYDVKM. The CDR3 loop is CASSTGGYEQYF. The DNA of the CDR3 is TGTGCCAGCAGTACAGGGGGATACGAGCAGTACTTC.

This clonotype has at least ten counts. The rearrangement joins TRBV5-1 to TRBJ2-1; 7 nucleotides line up with TRBD1. Looked up from germline, CDR1 is SGHRS and CDR2 is YFSETQ. The CDR3 extends over 15 amino acids. The V and J ends lost 3 bases and 4 bases, in that order; junction bases with no gene match: 7. The CDR3 spells CASSSGQILYNEQFF. DNA for the CDR3: TGCGCCAGCAGCTCGGGACAGATCCTATACAATGAGCAGTTCTTC.

This clonotype was observed many times. This sequence joins TRBV7-6 and TRBJ2-1; TRBD1 matches 7 bases. V was pared by 4 bases and J by 0 bases, with 3 bases of the junction left unmatched. The germline gives CDR1 SGHVS, CDR2 FNYEAQ. This CDR3 is built from 15 residues. The CDR3 region is CASSSTGVSYNEQFF. In nucleotides, the CDR3 is TGTGCCAGCAGCTCCACAGGGGTCTCCTACAATGAGCAGTTCTTC.

This clonotype was observed a handful of times. The chain joins TRBV28 to TRBJ1-4; D is undetermined. Trimming took 6 bases from V and 4 from J, leaving 15 bases between them. This CDR3 has 15 residues. Germline CDR1 and CDR2: MDHEN and SYDVKM. The CDR3 DNA follows: TGTGCCAGCAGCTTAGAACAGTCCCTTAATGAAAAACTGTTTTTT. This sequence encodes CASSLEQSLNEKLFF.

This clonotype was seen ten or more times. The genes are TRBV2 and TRBJ2-1, with D possibly called TRBD1 or TRBD2 (6 bases each). This CDR3 is built from 15 residues. Germline V gives CDR1 SNHLY, CDR2 FYNNEI. The V gene lost 8 bases and the J gene lost 3 bases, with 17 bases spanning the gap. The CDR3 region has the DNA TGTGCCAGCCCCTCCGAAGGGGGGCGCTACAATGAGCAGTTCTTC. Translating gives CASPSEGGRYNEQFF.

This clonotype was detected many times. The V gene is TRBV12-3 or TRBV12-4, the J gene TRBJ1-1, with TRBD1 as a possible D gene (6 bases). The CDR3 covers 15 residues. The ends were cut back, 6 bases at V and 4 bases at J, with 18 bases in the middle. The CDR3 DNA is TGTGCCAGCAGCTTGTTGTACAGGGAAGGCACTGAAGCTTTCTTT. As protein: CASSLLYREGTEAFF.

This clonotype was picked up many times. The CDR3 reads CSAREAETSLADEQFF. The CDR3 nucleotides read TGCAGTGCTAGAGAGGCGGAGACCTCACTCGCGGATGAGCAGTTCTTC. The chain couples TRBV20-1 to TRBJ2-1; the D is unclear. Germline values: CDR1 DFQATT, CDR2 SNEGSKA (reference sequence). V dropped 0 bases and J dropped 8 bases, with 20 bases sitting between them. The CDR3 is 16 amino acids.

The chain joins TRBV3-1 to TRBJ1-6; TRBD1 agrees at 8 bases. The V and J ends lost 1 base and 9 bases, in that order; junction bases with no gene match: 5. This CDR3 has 15 residues. Looked up from germline, CDR1 is LGHDT and CDR2 is YNNKEL (reference sequence). The CDR3 bases are TGTGCCAGCAGCCAAGTGTCAGGGGGCTCTTCACCCCTCCACTTT. Translation gives CASSQVSGGSSPLHF.

This clonotype was counted at least ten times. The J gene is TRBJ2-7, the V gene TRBV2, with D unclear. Germline V gene data show CDR1 as SNHLY and CDR2 as FYNNEI. Deletions cut 3 bases from V and 3 bases from J, with 12 bases between. The CDR3 has 14 amino acids. In DNA, the CDR3 is TGTGCCAGCAGTGAGCAGACATTGGGCTACGAGCAGTACGTC. As protein: CASSEQTLGYEQYV.

There are many counts of this clonotype. The CDR3 region has the DNA TGTGCCAGCACCTCACTCTACGGGGACTATGGCTACACCTTC. Protein sequence: CASTSLYGDYGYTF. The chain employs TRBV2 and TRBJ1-2, with no clear D. Trimming took 7 bases from V and 3 from J, leaving 15 bases between them. CDR3 size: 14 residues. CDR1 and CDR2 from the germline V gene are SNHLY and FYNNEI.

This clonotype was found once. The chain employs TRBV9 and TRBJ1-4; 7 bases align to TRBD1. CDR3 length: 14 residues. Germline loops: CDR1 SGDLS, CDR2 YYNGEE. V was clipped by 2 bases and J by 7 bases; unmatched bases: 5. CDR3 coding DNA: TGTGCCAGCAGCGTCTCCGGGACAGTTGAAAAACTGTTTTTT. Translation gives CASSVSGTVEKLFF.